The sample holds a few counts of the clone carrying this T cell receptor beta chain. Its antigen is not known. This sample was taken from a study of CD4 T cells in relation to SARS-CoV-2 and coronaviruses. Study summary: After roughly 11 days of antigen culture, PBMC TCR beta CDR3s were sequenced.

Sequencing was performed with immunoSEQ multiplex PCR; in TCRdb, only in-frame clones are kept and a portion is missing. Among around 16,000 clones listed, roughly 80% were seen once. CDR3 length: 16 residues. With 4 bases clipped from V and 4 bases from J, the junction kept 12 bases outside the gene matches. Germline V CDR1 and CDR2: SEHNR, FQNEAQ (reference sequence). Points from the study as a whole: Roughly three fifths of donors had memory CD4+ clonotypes crossrecognizing SARS-CoV-2 and common cold coronavirus spike.

The unexposed donors gave CD4+ T cells in about 2011-2019, prior to COVID-19. After 10 to 11 days of culture, CD4+ T cells were isolated. The sequenced sample was CD4+ T cells from PBMCs, cultured in vitro. The TCR comes from a human donor in good health. The chain has TRBV7-9 and TRBJ1-2; TRBD1 aligns across 7 bases. CDR3 nucleotide sequence: TGTGCCAGCAGCTCCCAACAGGGGTCTTTATCCTATGGCTACACCTTC. It yields the protein CASSSQQGSLSYGYTF. Full variable domain (rest looked up from reference TRBV7-9 and TRBJ1-2): DTGVSQNPRHKITKRGQNVTFRCDPISEHNRLYWYRQTLGQGPEFLTYFQNEAQLEKSRLLSDRFSAERPKGSFSTLEIQRTEQGDSAMYLCASSSQQGSLSYGYTFGSGTRLTVV.